Listed below are T cell receptor beta chains from one sample, sequenced in a study of CD8 T cells in ankylosing spondylitis. TCRdb processed the 5' RACE reads anew with MiXCR; each CDR3 protein has one entry. The table includes approximately 300,000 distinct CDR3 sequences, less than 10% detected once. Source material: blood, either unsorted or a sorted T cell fraction (not recorded which). The receptors here all came from a male donor with ankylosing spondylitis. The conserved cysteine and the conserved F or W are not part of the CDR3 here.

j_call | v_call | cdr3_aa
TRBJ1-2 | TRBV2 | ASRQASGNYGYT
TRBJ2-5 | TRBV4-2 | ASSQDYQLETQY
TRBJ2-4 | TRBV6-2/TRBV6-3 | ASSYGQIQY
TRBJ2-2 | TRBV15 | ATSRRTSAFTNTGELF
TRBJ2-7 | TRBV9 | ASSVAPLAGSYEQY
TRBJ2-3 | TRBV20-1 | SAIIGSDTQY
TRBJ2-3 | TRBV29-1 | SHGQGADTQY
TRBJ2-5 | TRBV7-9 | ASSFGAGGTYQETQY
TRBJ1-5 | TRBV12-3/TRBV12-4 | ASSLRRGLNQPQH
TRBJ2-1 | TRBV6-4 | ASSDSYSGTLTNNEQF
TRBJ2-7 | TRBV12-3/TRBV12-4 | ASSFQLAGGPQY
TRBJ2-7 | TRBV6-1 | ASSRGRTSGRADEQY
TRBJ2-2 | TRBV5-1 | ASLSGSNTGELF
TRBJ2-4 | TRBV3-1 | ASSQDLAGAKNIQY
TRBJ2-2 | TRBV12-3/TRBV12-4 | ASSKRGNTGELF
TRBJ2-5 | TRBV20-1 | SASLLQGQETQY
TRBJ2-7 | TRBV29-1 | SVDMTGATYEQY
TRBJ2-1 | TRBV4-2 | ASSQAVASGLYNEQF
TRBJ2-1 | TRBV20-1 | SAREFRTIYNEQF